The T cell receptor (beta chain) under discussion was sequenced for a study of cytomegalovirus exposure and HLA in healthy donors. The germline gives CDR1 SGDLS, CDR2 YYNGEE. The CDR3 sequence is 13 residues long. Trimming shortened V by 0 bases and J by 10 bases, and 11 bases separated the two germline ends. Study observations and caveats: V segments that were indistinguishable, TRBV6-2 and TRBV6-3 among them, were omitted from analysis. A previous analysis found most TCR beta V segments productive roughly 90% or roughly 30% of the time.

PCR amplification relied on 60 Vbeta primers (plus 13 Jbeta primers). Method: immunoSEQ multiplex PCR; TCRdb's copy keeps in-frame clones and lacks some. The sample contains 60,000 to 70,000 clones, around 78% of which appear only once. This clone was recorded only once. What it recognizes is unknown. The sample was PBMCs. The source is a man younger than 35 in good health and CMV-seropositive. The rearrangement joins TRBV9 to TRBJ2-1; D is unresolved. CDR3 residues: CASSVGGSTEQFF. CDR3 DNA sequence: TGTGCCAGCAGCGTAGGTGGCTCCACCGAGCAGTTCTTC.